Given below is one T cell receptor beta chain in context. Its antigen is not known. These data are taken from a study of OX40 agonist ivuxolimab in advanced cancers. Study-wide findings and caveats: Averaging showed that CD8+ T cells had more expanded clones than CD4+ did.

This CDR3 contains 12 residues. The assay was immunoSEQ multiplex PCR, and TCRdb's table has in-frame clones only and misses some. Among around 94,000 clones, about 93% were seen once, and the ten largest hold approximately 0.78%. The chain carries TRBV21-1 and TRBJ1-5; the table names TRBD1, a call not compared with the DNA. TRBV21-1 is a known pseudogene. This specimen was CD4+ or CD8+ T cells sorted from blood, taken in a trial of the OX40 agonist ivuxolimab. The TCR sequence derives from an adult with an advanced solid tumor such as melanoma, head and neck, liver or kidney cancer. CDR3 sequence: CATLVWGQPQHF. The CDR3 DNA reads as TGTGCCACCCTAGTTTGGGGCCAGCCCCAGCATTTT.